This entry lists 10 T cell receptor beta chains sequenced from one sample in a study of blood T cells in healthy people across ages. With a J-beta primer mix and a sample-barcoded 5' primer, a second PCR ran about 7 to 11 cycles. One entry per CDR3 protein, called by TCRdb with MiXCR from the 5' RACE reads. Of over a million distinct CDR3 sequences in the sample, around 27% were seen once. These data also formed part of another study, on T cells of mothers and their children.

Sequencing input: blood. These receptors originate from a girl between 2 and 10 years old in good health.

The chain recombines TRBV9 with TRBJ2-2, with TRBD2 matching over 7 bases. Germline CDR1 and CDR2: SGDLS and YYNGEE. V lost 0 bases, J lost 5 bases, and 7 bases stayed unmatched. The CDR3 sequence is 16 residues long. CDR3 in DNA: TGTGCCAGCAGCGTAGGCTACGGGGGGAGGACCGGGGAGCTGTTTTTT. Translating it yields CASSVGYGGRTGELFF.

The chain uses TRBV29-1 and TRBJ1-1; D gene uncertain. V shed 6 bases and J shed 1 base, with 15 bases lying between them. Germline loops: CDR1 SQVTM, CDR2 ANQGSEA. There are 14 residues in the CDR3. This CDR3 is CSVRGLHGNTEAFF. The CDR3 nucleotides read TGCAGCGTCCGAGGGTTGCATGGGAACACTGAAGCTTTCTTT.

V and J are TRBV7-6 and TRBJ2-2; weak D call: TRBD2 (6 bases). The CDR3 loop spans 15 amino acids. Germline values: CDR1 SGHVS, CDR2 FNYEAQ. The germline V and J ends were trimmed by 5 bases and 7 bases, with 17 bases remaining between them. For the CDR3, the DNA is TGTGCCAGCAGCCAGACTAGATACCCGAGCGGGGAGCTGTTTTTT. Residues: CASSQTRYPSGELFF.

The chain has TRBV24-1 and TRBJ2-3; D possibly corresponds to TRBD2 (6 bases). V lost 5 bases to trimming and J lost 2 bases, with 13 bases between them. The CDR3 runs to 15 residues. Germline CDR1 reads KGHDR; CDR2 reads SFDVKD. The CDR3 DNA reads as TGTGCCACCAGTGTACCGGGAGTTGCCACAGATACGCAGTATTTT. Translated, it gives CATSVPGVATDTQYF.

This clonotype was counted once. The CDR3 bases are TGTGCCAGCAGCCGAGGGGGGGGTCACGAGCAGTACTTC. Translated: CASSRGGGHEQYF. This chain uses TRBV3-1 with TRBJ2-7; possibly TRBD2 for D (7 bases). The V gene lost 4 bases and the J gene lost 5 bases, with 12 bases spanning the gap. Per the germline V gene, CDR1 is LGHDT and CDR2 is YNNKEL (reference sequence). The CDR3 is 13 residues long.

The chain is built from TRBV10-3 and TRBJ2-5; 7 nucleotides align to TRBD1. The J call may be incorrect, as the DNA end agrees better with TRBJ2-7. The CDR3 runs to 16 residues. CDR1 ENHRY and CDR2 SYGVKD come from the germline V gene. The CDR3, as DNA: TGTGCCATCAGTGACGCAACCGGACAGGTATCCTACGAGCAGTACTTC. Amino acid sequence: CAISDATGQVSYEQYF.

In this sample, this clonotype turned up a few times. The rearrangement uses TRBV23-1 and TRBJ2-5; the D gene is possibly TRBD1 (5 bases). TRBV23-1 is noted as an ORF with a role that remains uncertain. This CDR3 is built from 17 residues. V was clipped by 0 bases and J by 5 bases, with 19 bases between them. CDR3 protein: CASSQSSRVRPLETQYF. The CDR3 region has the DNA TGCGCCAGCAGTCAATCTTCCAGGGTCCGACCGTTGGAGACCCAGTACTTC.

This chain's CDR3 is CSVRGGYEAFF. In DNA, the CDR3 is TGCAGCGTTCGAGGGGGGTATGAAGCTTTCTTT. This chain links TRBV29-1 with TRBJ1-1, with D maybe TRBD1 (6 bases). The V gene's germline CDR1 is SQVTM and CDR2 ANQGSEA. This CDR3 spans 11 amino acids. V was pared by 5 bases and J by 7 bases, with 11 bases between.

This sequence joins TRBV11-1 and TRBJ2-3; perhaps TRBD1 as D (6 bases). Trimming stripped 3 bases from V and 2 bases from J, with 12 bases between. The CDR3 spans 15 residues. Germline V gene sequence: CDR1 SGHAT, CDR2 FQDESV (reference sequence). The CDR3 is CASSFTGYSTDTQYF. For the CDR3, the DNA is TGTGCCAGCAGCTTCACAGGGTACTCCACAGATACGCAGTATTTT.

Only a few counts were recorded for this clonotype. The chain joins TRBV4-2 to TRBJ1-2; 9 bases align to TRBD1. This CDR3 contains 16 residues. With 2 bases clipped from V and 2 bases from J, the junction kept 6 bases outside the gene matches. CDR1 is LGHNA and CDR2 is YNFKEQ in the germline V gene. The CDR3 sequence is CASSQPTGGENYGYTF. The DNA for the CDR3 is TGTGCCAGCAGCCAACCGACAGGGGGTGAAAACTATGGCTACACCTTC.